This T cell receptor beta chain was captured in a study of T cell responses to AZD1222 COVID-19 vaccine. Germline-derived CDR1 and CDR2 are ENHRY and SYGVKD. There are 16 residues in the CDR3. Trimming removed 0 bases from V and 4 bases from J, with 15 bases in between. Worth noting for this clone: No antigen is known for it.

Study-wide results and caveats: The sample set comprised mostly white British donors with more females, and clonal diversity was possibly underestimated. With two AZD1222 doses given, Spike-specific TCR breadth and depth both rose. Samples come after the peak T cell response, not at day 14. Unmutated variant regions reportedly attract nearly half of all spike-specific TCRs.

Measured with immunoSEQ multiplex PCR; TCRdb has only the in-frame clones, and not every one. Of tens of thousands of clones listed, more than 70% are singletons. The source was peripheral blood, collected on day 0 of AZD1222 vaccination. The V and J genes are TRBV10-3 and TRBJ1-1; possible D gene TRBD1, 6 bases. This clonotype originated in an adult in good health. The CDR3 spells CAISESVSGVGTEAFF. CDR3 in DNA: TGTGCCATCAGTGAGTCGGTGTCAGGGGTCGGCACTGAAGCTTTCTTT.